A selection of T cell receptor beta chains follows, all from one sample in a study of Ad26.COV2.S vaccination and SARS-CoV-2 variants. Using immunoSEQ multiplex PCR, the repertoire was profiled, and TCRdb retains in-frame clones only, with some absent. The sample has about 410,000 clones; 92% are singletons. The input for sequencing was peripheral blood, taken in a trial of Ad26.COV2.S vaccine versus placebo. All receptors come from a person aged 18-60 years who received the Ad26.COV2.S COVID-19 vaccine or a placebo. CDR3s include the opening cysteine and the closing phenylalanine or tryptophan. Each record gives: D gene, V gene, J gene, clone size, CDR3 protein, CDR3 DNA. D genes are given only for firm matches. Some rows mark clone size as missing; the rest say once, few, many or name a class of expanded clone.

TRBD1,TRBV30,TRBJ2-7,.,CAWSVRWPPGTGSYEQYF,TGTGCCTGGAGTGTACGTTGGCCCCCCGGGACAGGGTCCTACGAGCAGTACTTC
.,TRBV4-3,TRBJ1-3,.,CASSQTQSGNTIYF,TGCGCCAGCAGCCAGACCCAATCTGGAAACACCATATATTTT
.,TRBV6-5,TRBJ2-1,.,CASRTGYNEQFF,TGTGCCAGCAGAACAGGGTACAATGAGCAGTTCTTC
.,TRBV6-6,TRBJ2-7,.,CASGKYEQYF,TGTGCCAGCGGGAAGTACGAGCAGTACTTC
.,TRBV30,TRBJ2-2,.,CAWGRPNTGELFF,TGTGCCTGGGGGCGGCCGAACACCGGGGAGCTGTTTTTT
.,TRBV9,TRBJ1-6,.,CASSVGAGVGDSPLHF,TGTGCCAGCAGCGTAGGGGCTGGGGTTGGGGATTCACCCCTCCACTTT
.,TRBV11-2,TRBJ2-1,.,CASSPRGGRLDNEQFF,TGTGCCAGCAGCCCCCGTGGGGGGAGGCTGGACAATGAGCAGTTCTTC
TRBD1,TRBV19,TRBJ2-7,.,CASSSPPGQEIYEQYF,TGTGCCAGTAGTAGCCCTCCGGGACAGGAGATCTACGAGCAGTACTTC
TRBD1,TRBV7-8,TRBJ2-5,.,CASSGRDRGETQYF,TGTGCCAGCAGCGGCCGGGACAGGGGAGAGACCCAGTACTTC
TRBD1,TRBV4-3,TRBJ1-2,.,CASSQIPGQGMEGYTF,TGCGCCAGCAGCCAAATCCCGGGACAGGGAATGGAGGGCTACACCTTC
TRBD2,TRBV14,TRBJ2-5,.,CASSPGLAGATQYF,TGTGCCAGCAGCCCGGGACTAGCGGGGGCTACCCAGTACTTC
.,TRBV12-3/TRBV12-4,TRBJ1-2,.,CASTPGVYGYTF,TGTGCCAGCACTCCCGGGGTCTATGGCTACACCTTC
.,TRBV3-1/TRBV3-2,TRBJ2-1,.,CASSQERGPIF,TGTGCCAGCAGCCAAGAGCGGGGGCCCATCTTC
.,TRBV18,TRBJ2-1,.,CASSPPGRNNEQFF,TGTGCCAGCTCACCACCGGGGAGGAACAATGAGCAGTTCTTC
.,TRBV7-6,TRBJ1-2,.,CASSLAYDYGYTF,TGTGCCAGCAGCTTAGCGTATGACTATGGCTACACCTTC
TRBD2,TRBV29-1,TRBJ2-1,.,CSVAVLAANNEQFF,TGCAGCGTTGCCGTACTAGCGGCAAACAATGAGCAGTTCTTC
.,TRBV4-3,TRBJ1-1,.,CASSLRSTGPSEAFF,TGCGCCAGCAGCCTTAGGAGTACGGGGCCTTCCGAAGCTTTCTTT
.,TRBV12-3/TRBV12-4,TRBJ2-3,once,CASSLVLGTQYF,TGTGCCAGCAGTTTAGTTCTGGGGACGCAGTATTTT
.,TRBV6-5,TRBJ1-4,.,CASSYYGSEKLFF,TGTGCCAGCAGTTACTATGGCAGCGAAAAACTGTTTTTT